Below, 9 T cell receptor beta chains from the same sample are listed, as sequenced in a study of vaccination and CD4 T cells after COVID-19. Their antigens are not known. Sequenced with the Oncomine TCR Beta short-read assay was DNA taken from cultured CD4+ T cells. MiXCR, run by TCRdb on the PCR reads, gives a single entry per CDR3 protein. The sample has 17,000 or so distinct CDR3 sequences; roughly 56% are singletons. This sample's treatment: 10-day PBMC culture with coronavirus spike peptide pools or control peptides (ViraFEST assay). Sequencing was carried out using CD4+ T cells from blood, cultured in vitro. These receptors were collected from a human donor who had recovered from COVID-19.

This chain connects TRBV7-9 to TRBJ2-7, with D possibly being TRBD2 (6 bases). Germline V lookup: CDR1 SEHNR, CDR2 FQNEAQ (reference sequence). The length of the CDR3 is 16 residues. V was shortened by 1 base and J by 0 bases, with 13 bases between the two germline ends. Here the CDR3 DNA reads TGTGCCAGCAGCTTAGTAGGAGGGCGGAGCTCCTACGAGCAGTACTTC. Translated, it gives CASSLVGGRSSYEQYF.

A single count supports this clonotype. CDR3 protein: CAWSVQGGDGYTF. The CDR3 coding sequence is TGTGCCTGGAGTGTACAAGGGGGCGATGGCTACACCTTC. This chain connects TRBV30 to TRBJ1-2; 7 bases agree with TRBD1. V shed 0 bases and J 6 bases; nucleotides not matched to a gene: 4. The germline gives CDR1 GTSNPN, CDR2 SVGIG (reference sequence). This CDR3 is 13 amino acids long.

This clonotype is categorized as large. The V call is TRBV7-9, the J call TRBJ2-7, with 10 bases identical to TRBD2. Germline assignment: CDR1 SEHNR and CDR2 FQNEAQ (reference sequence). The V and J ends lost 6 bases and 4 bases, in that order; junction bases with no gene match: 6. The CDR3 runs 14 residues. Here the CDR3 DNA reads TGTGCCAGCAGTCAGCGGGAGGGCCGGTACGAGCAGTACTTC. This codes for CASSQREGRYEQYF. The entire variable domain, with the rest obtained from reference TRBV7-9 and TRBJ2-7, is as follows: DTGVSQNPRHKITKRGQNVTFRCDPISEHNRLYWYRQTLGQGPEFLTYFQNEAQLEKSRLLSDRFSAERPKGSFSTLEIQRTEQGDSAMYLCASSQREGRYEQYFGPGTRLTVT.

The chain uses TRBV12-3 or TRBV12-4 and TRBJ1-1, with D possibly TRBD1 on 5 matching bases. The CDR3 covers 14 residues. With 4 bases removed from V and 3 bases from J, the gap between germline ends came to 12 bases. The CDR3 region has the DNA TGTGCCAGCAGTTCTCGGGGAGGGGACACTGAAGCTTTCTTT. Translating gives CASSSRGGDTEAFF.

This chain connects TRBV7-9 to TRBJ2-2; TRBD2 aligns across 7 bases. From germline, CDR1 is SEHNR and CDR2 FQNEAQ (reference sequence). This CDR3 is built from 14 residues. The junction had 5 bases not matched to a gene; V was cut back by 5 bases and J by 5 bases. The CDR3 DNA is TGTGCCAGCAGCCTCACCGGGGGGACCGGGGAGCTGTTTTTT. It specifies CASSLTGGTGELFF.

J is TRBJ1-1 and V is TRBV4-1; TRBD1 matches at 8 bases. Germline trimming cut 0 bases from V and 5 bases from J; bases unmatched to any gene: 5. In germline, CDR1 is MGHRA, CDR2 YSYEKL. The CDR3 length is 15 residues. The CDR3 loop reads CASSQDGTGGTEAFF. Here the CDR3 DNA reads TGCGCCAGCAGCCAAGATGGGACAGGAGGGACTGAAGCTTTCTTT.

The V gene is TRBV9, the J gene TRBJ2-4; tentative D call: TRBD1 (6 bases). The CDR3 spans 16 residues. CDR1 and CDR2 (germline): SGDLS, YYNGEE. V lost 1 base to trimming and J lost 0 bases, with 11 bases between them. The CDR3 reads CASSVTGSLAKNIQYF. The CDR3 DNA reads TGTGCCAGCAGCGTAACAGGGTCACTAGCCAAAAACATTCAGTACTTC.

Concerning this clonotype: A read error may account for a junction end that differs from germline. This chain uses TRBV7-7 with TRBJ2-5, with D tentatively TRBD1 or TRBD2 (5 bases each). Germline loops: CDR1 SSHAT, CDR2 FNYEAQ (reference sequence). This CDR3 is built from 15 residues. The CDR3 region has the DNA TGTGCTAGCAGCTTAGGTGGGGGATTGGGGGAGACCCAGTACTTC. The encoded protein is CASSLGGGLGETQYF. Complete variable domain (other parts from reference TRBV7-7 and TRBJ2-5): GAGVSQSPRYKVTKRGQDVTLRCDPISSHATLYWYQQALGQGPEFLTYFNYEAQPDKSGLPSDRFSAERPEGSISTLTIQRTEQRDSAMYRCASSLGGGLGETQYFGPGTRLLVL.

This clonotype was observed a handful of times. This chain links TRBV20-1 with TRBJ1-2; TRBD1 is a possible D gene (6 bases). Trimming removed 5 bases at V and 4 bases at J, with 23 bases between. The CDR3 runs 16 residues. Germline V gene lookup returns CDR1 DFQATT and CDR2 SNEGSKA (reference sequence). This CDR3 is CSAPGATGYTVYGYTF. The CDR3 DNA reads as TGCAGTGCTCCCGGGGCCACAGGGTATACTGTCTATGGCTACACCTTC.